The T cell receptor (beta chain) under discussion was sequenced for a study of cytomegalovirus exposure and HLA in healthy donors. Across the whole study: A later analysis reported the same platform for the 120 or so validation repertoires and the 650 to 750 first-cohort repertoires. Study results and limitations: The study labeled roughly 160 TCR beta chains cytomegalovirus-associated.

Using immunoSEQ multiplex PCR, the repertoire was profiled, and TCRdb retains in-frame clones only, with some absent. The table records a few hundred thousand clones, roughly 83% of them present only once. The CDR3 contains 15 residues. The V end lost 0 bases, the J end lost 5 bases, and 13 bases lay between the germline ends. Per the germline V gene, CDR1 is LGHNA and CDR2 is YNFKEQ. With regard to this clone: The antigen remains unidentified.

Sequencing was done on a sample of PBMCs. The receptor's source is a woman in her 30s in good health and CMV-seropositive. The rearrangement links TRBV4-2 to TRBJ1-1; D is perhaps TRBD1 (5 bases). This chain's CDR3 is CASSQEPGTSTEAFF. The DNA of the CDR3 is TGTGCCAGCAGCCAAGAACCGGGGACTTCTACTGAAGCTTTCTTT.